Listed here are 29 T cell receptor beta chains from one sample, sequenced in a study of blood T cell repertoires in COVID-19. Sequenced by immunoSEQ multiplex PCR; TCRdb stores in-frame clones only, minus some. This table holds approximately 120,000 clones, 75% to 90% found once. The sample consisted of peripheral blood. The receptors were sampled from a woman aged 55-70 years with acute or convalescent COVID-19.

DNA for the CDR3: TGTGCCAGTGCATCACGGGGGTTCAATGAGCAGTTCTTC. This gives the protein CASASRGFNEQFF. This chain joins TRBV2 and TRBJ2-1; a weak D match, TRBD2 (6 bases). CDR1 SNHLY and CDR2 FYNNEI come from the germline V gene. This CDR3 contains 13 residues. V shed 9 bases and J shed 6 bases, with 15 bases lying between them.

The genes are TRBV5-1 and TRBJ2-3; 11 nucleotides match TRBD2. CDR3 size: 16 residues. J was trimmed by 4 bases and V by 0 bases; bases with no gene match: 4. Germline lookup yields CDR1 SGHRS and CDR2 YFSETQ. Written as DNA, the CDR3 is TGCGCCAGCAGCTTGGGCACTAGCGGGAGTGCAGATACGCAGTATTTT. It translates to CASSLGTSGSADTQYF.

This clone was observed a few times. The rearrangement uses TRBV5-4 and TRBJ1-3; 8 bases are shared with TRBD1. The CDR3 is made up of 16 amino acids. The V gene end was trimmed by 4 bases and the J gene end by 1 base; junction bases not matched to a gene: 7. Germline assignment: CDR1 SGHNT and CDR2 YYREEE (reference sequence). CDR3 in DNA: TGTGCCAGCAGCCCGGGACAGGCCGCATCTGGAAACACCATATATTTT. Amino acid sequence: CASSPGQAASGNTIYF.

The gene calls are TRBV6-5 and TRBJ1-1; the D gene is possibly TRBD1 (5 bases). The CDR3 has 15 amino acids. Trimming took 7 bases from V and 3 from J, leaving 18 bases between them. Per germline, CDR1 MNHEY and CDR2 SVGAGI. DNA of the CDR3: TGTGCCAGCACCCTAGCGGTGGGGGGGGACACTGAAGCTTTCTTT. Residues: CASTLAVGGDTEAFF.

The rearrangement links TRBV7-2 to TRBJ2-3; the match to TRBD2 covers 7 bases. V shed 5 bases, J shed 1 base, and the junction held 6 bases outside the gene matches. Per the germline V gene, CDR1 is SGHTA and CDR2 is FQGNSA. CDR3 length equals 15 residues. CDR3 sequence: CASSAAGWGTDTQYF. The CDR3, as DNA: TGTGCCAGCAGCGCAGCGGGGTGGGGCACAGATACGCAGTATTTT.

The chain has TRBV5-4 and TRBJ2-5; TRBD2 is a possible D gene (6 bases). CDR1 is SGHNT, CDR2 YYREEE, per germline (reference sequence). Trimming removed 3 bases at V and 5 bases at J, with 14 bases between. This CDR3 has 14 residues. As DNA, the CDR3 is TGTGCCAGCAGCTCTCGGGGGAGTGAGGAGACCCAGTACTTC. Encoded protein: CASSSRGSEETQYF.

V usage is TRBV19 and J usage is TRBJ1-1; D call uncertain. V dropped 2 bases and J dropped 7 bases, with 5 bases sitting between them. From germline, CDR1 is LNHDA and CDR2 SQIVND (reference sequence). The CDR3 totals 11 residues. DNA for the CDR3: TGTGCCAGTAGTATACGCAGTGAAGCTTTCTTT. It encodes CASSIRSEAFF.

V gene TRBV7-2 combines with J gene TRBJ1-2; D is unclear. V was trimmed by 8 bases and J by 4 bases, leaving 8 bases between them. CDR3 length: 11 amino acids. The V gene's germline CDR1 is SGHTA and CDR2 FQGNSA. The CDR3, as DNA: TGTGCCAGCGCCCCGCGCTATGGCTACACCTTC. Residues: CASAPRYGYTF.

There are many counts of this clone. The chain has TRBV27 and TRBJ1-2; 9 bases are a match to TRBD1. Germline CDR1 is MNHEY and CDR2 is SMNVEV (reference sequence). V lost 4 bases and J lost 2; bases outside the gene matches: 2. The CDR3 loop spans 14 amino acids. The CDR3 protein is CASSWGQGNYGYTF. Here the CDR3 DNA reads TGTGCCAGCAGTTGGGGACAGGGAAACTATGGCTACACCTTC.

The V and J genes are TRBV9 and TRBJ2-2, with 8 bases aligning to TRBD1. J lost 2 bases, V lost 4 bases, and 4 bases had no gene match. Per the germline V gene, CDR1 is SGDLS and CDR2 is YYNGEE. The CDR3 has 15 residues. The CDR3 nucleotides are TGTGCCAGCAGCCCGGGACAGGTCAACACCGGGGAGCTGTTTTTT. Translated, it gives CASSPGQVNTGELFF.

The chain recombines TRBV2 with TRBJ1-5; 7 positions agree with TRBD1. This CDR3 has 14 amino acids. CDR1 is SNHLY and CDR2 is FYNNEI in the germline V gene. V shed 8 bases and J 0 bases; nucleotides not matched to a gene: 4. The CDR3 DNA reads as TGTGCCAGCGGGGGACAGCTTAGCAATCAGCCCCAGCATTTT. Amino acids: CASGGQLSNQPQHF.

V and J are TRBV18 and TRBJ1-5, with D possibly being TRBD1 (6 bases). The germline CDR1 and CDR2 sequences are KGHSH and LQKENI. The CDR3 contains 14 residues. Between the trimmed V and J ends, which lost 3 bases and 3 bases, there was a span of 9 bases. The CDR3 DNA sequence: TGTGCCAGCTCACCCGGACAGTTCAATCAGCCCCAGCATTTT. This sequence encodes CASSPGQFNQPQHF.

This chain connects TRBV12-5 to TRBJ2-3; D perhaps matches TRBD2 (6 bases). Germline V gives CDR1 LGHNT, CDR2 FRNRAP. The CDR3 totals 15 residues. V lost 4 bases to trimming and J lost 6 bases, with 17 bases between them. The CDR3 here is CASGSGRAEGDTQYF. The DNA of the CDR3 is TGTGCTAGTGGTTCAGGACGTGCGGAGGGGGATACGCAGTATTTT.

This clone was observed a single time. V and J are TRBV9 and TRBJ2-3; 8 positions match TRBD1. V trimming: 4 bases; J trimming: 8 bases; junction bases outside the gene matches: 6. The germline V gene encodes CDR1 SGDLS and CDR2 YYNGEE. The CDR3 sequence is 13 residues long. The CDR3 region has the DNA TGTGCCAGCAGCACCCAGGGGGCGCGTACGCAGTATTTT. This sequence encodes CASSTQGARTQYF.

The chain joins TRBV24-1 to TRBJ2-7, with 11 bases matching TRBD2. The CDR3 is 16 residues long. CDR1 KGHDR and CDR2 SFDVKD come from the germline V gene. V lost 5 bases, J lost 5 bases, and 10 bases stayed unmatched. The CDR3 nucleotides read TGTGCCACCAGTGCTCCAAGGCTAGCGGGAGGAGACGAGCAGTACTTC. Translating gives CATSAPRLAGGDEQYF.

This chain uses TRBV19 with TRBJ2-7; TRBD2 is a possible D gene (6 bases). The germline V gene encodes CDR1 LNHDA and CDR2 SQIVND (reference sequence). V was pared by 6 bases and J by 0 bases, with 15 bases between. There are 15 residues in the CDR3. In DNA, the CDR3 is TGTGCCAGTAGCCCGGGGACTCCCAGCTCCTACGAGCAGTACTTC. Amino acids: CASSPGTPSSYEQYF.

This clone is a singleton in its sample. This chain joins TRBV7-9 and TRBJ1-1; maybe TRBD1 (5 bases). Trimming pared 4 bases from V and 6 bases from J, leaving 21 bases between. CDR1 SEHNR and CDR2 FQNEAQ come from the germline V gene (reference sequence). The CDR3 runs to 16 residues. For the CDR3, the DNA is TGTGCCAGCAGCTCCACGCGGGGCAGGGTAGGTCCTGAAGCTTTCTTT. Its protein product is CASSSTRGRVGPEAFF.

The V and J genes are TRBV27 and TRBJ2-5; 10 nucleotides line up with TRBD1. CDR1 is MNHEY and CDR2 is SMNVEV in the germline V gene (reference sequence). Trimming cost V 2 bases and J 5 bases; bases outside gene matches: 5. CDR3 size: 15 residues. CDR3 residues: CASSLRQGAGETQYF. In nucleotides, the CDR3 is TGTGCCAGCAGTTTACGACAGGGGGCGGGGGAGACCCAGTACTTC.

This clone was observed once. CDR3 DNA: TGTGCCAGCAGTCGCGGACCTGGAGGCTATGGCTACACCTTC. This codes for CASSRGPGGYGYTF. The rearrangement links TRBV27 to TRBJ1-2; D ambiguous. The V end lost 5 bases, the J end lost 4 bases, and 14 bases lay between the germline ends. The CDR3 runs 14 residues. Per germline, CDR1 MNHEY and CDR2 SMNVEV (reference sequence).

This chain uses TRBV5-1 with TRBJ1-1; a possible D gene is TRBD1 (6 bases). Germline V CDR1 and CDR2: SGHRS, YFSETQ. The V and J ends lost 4 bases and 2 bases respectively, with 18 bases between them. The length of the CDR3 is 16 residues. CDR3 coding DNA: TGCGCCAGCAGCCGAGATCCCGGACAGCCCAACACTGAAGCTTTCTTT. Its protein product is CASSRDPGQPNTEAFF.

This clone appeared once. The chain couples TRBV12-5 to TRBJ1-1; tentatively, D is TRBD1 (5 bases). With 5 bases removed from V and 1 base from J, the gap between germline ends came to 8 bases. The CDR3 is made up of 13 amino acids. The germline V gene has CDR1 LGHNT and CDR2 FRNRAP. The CDR3 spells CASGIRENTEAFF. The CDR3 DNA follows: TGTGCTAGTGGTATCAGGGAGAACACTGAAGCTTTCTTT.

The V and J genes are TRBV10-2 and TRBJ1-1; TRBD1 is a possible D gene (6 bases). The V and J ends lost 8 bases and 1 base respectively, with 8 bases between them. The CDR3 runs 12 residues. Germline V lookup: CDR1 WSHSY, CDR2 SAAADI. The DNA for the CDR3 is TGCGCCAGCCAGACAGGGAACACTGAAGCTTTCTTT. Translated, it gives CASQTGNTEAFF.

The genes are TRBV5-4 and TRBJ1-1; TRBD1 matches at 9 bases. The V and J ends lost 0 bases and 6 bases, in that order; junction bases with no gene match: 0. The V gene's germline CDR1 is SGHNT and CDR2 YYREEE (reference sequence). The CDR3 runs to 13 residues. Here the CDR3 DNA reads TGTGCCAGCAGCTTGGGGGACAGGGCTGAAGCTTTCTTT. It yields the protein CASSLGDRAEAFF.

The chain couples TRBV5-6 to TRBJ1-6; D call uncertain. The CDR3 runs 14 residues. Germline V lookup: CDR1 SGHDT, CDR2 YYEEEE. The ends were cut back, 0 bases at V and 6 bases at J, with 7 bases in the middle. The DNA of the CDR3 is TGTGCCAGCAGCTTGGGAGGAGGTAATTCACCCCTCCACTTT. This gives the protein CASSLGGGNSPLHF.

This chain uses TRBV6-5 with TRBJ1-1; the D is unclear. Germline CDR1 and CDR2: MNHEY and SVGAGI. V lost 3 bases, J lost 6 bases, and 11 bases lay in between. The CDR3 totals 13 residues. DNA of the CDR3: TGTGCCAGCAGTTATGAGGGTTCCCCTGAAGCTTTCTTT. As protein: CASSYEGSPEAFF.

The V gene is TRBV18, the J gene TRBJ2-1; 7 bases agree with TRBD2. From germline, CDR1 is KGHSH and CDR2 LQKENI. With 4 bases clipped from V and 9 bases from J, the junction kept 6 bases outside the gene matches. The CDR3 sequence is 13 residues long. The CDR3 sequence is CASSLPGGIEQFF. CDR3 DNA: TGTGCCAGCTCACTCCCGGGAGGAATTGAGCAGTTCTTC. The complete variable domain, with remaining parts taken from reference TRBV18 and TRBJ2-1, reads NAGVMQNPRHLVRRRGQEARLRCSPMKGHSHVYWYRQLPEEGLKFMVYLQKENIIDESGMPKERFSAEFPKEGPSILRIQQVVRGDSAAYFCASSLPGGIEQFFGPGTRLTVL.

DNA for the CDR3: TGTGCCAGCAATACCGGGACTAGCATCGGCGAGCAGTACTTC. Protein sequence: CASNTGTSIGEQYF. J is TRBJ2-7 and V is TRBV2; 9 positions agree with TRBD2. The germline V gene encodes CDR1 SNHLY and CDR2 FYNNEI. This CDR3 is built from 14 residues. J gave up 6 bases and V 7 bases, and 10 bases lay outside the gene matches. The full variable domain, rest sourced from reference TRBV2 and TRBJ2-7, is EPEVTQTPSHQVTQMGQEVILRCVPISNHLYFYWYRQILGQKVEFLVSFYNNEISEKSEIFDDQFSVERPDGSNFTLKIRSTKLEDSAMYFCASNTGTSIGEQYFGPGTRLTVT.

This clone was observed a single time. The genes are TRBV5-1 and TRBJ2-7; 10 bases line up with TRBD1. The V and J ends lost 9 bases and 7 bases, in that order; junction bases with no gene match: 10. This CDR3 comprises 13 residues. CDR1 SGHRS and CDR2 YFSETQ come from the germline V gene. DNA for the CDR3: TGCGCCACCAAGCCGGGACAGGGGTTTGAGCAGTACTTC. Its translation is CATKPGQGFEQYF. Variable domain in full (rest from reference TRBV5-1 and TRBJ2-7): KAGVTQTPRYLIKTRGQQVTLSCSPISGHRSVSWYQQTPGQGLQFLFEYFSETQRNKGNFPGRFSGRQFSNSRSEMNVSTLELGDSALYLCATKPGQGFEQYFGPGTRLTVT.

This clone was observed a single time. This chain joins TRBV5-5 and TRBJ1-5; D unclear. Trimming took 1 base from V and 7 from J, leaving 24 bases between them. This CDR3 spans 18 amino acids. Per the germline V gene, CDR1 is SGHKS and CDR2 is YYEKEE (reference sequence). This chain's CDR3 is CASSLRESVRALGQPQHF. The CDR3 nucleotides read TGTGCCAGCAGCTTGAGGGAGTCAGTGAGGGCATTAGGGCAGCCCCAGCATTTT.